The clone carrying this T cell receptor (beta chain) has at least ten counts. The antigen remains undetermined. This specimen belongs to a study of post-analysis software for immune sequencing data. About the research overall: Patients with relapsing-remitting, secondary progressive and progressive-relapsing multiple sclerosis courses were all represented. Study observations and caveats: Those with multiple sclerosis, the patient group, showed significantly lower normalized Chao1 diversity than controls. TRBV5-6, TRBV5-1 and TRBV20-1 belonged to a set of roughly 5 TRBV segments that were more frequent in patients than controls.

Unique-molecular-identifier-tagged TCR beta cDNA libraries were used. Input populations of about 0.95 to 11 million T cells gave rise to around 500,000 cDNA molecules. Each CDR3 protein gets one entry after TCRdb re-called the PCR reads with MiXCR. The sample gives about 540,000 distinct CDR3 sequences, roughly 34% of which show up once; around 6% is in the top ten. V was shortened by 2 bases and J by 3 bases, with 15 bases between the two germline ends. The CDR3 extends over 15 amino acids. Germline V gene sequence: CDR1 SQVTM, CDR2 ANQGSEA. This sequence was found in a girl aged 2 to 17 with multiple sclerosis. Input material: blood. The chain is built from TRBV29-1 and TRBJ2-3; D may be TRBD2 (6 bases). The CDR3 loop reads CSVELFAGRTDTQYF. CDR3 sequence (DNA): TGCAGCGTTGAATTATTTGCGGGGAGGACAGATACGCAGTATTTT.